Reported below is one TCR beta chain. Antigen unknown. V was trimmed by 7 bases and J by 3 bases, leaving 18 bases between them. Per the germline V gene, CDR1 is MNHEY and CDR2 is SVGEGT. There are 15 residues in the CDR3. The sample is drawn from a study of response to subunit inactivated influenza vaccine. Findings of the study overall: With each seasonal influenza vaccination, the authors suggested, few new T cells are recruited.

TCRdb re-called the RT-PCR reads with MiXCR, one entry per CDR3 protein. The repertoire consists of fewer than 750,000 distinct CDR3 sequences, with approximately 14% occurring once and the leading ten covering 11%. The chain couples TRBV6-2 or TRBV6-3 to TRBJ2-5; maybe TRBD2 (6 bases). This specimen consisted of PBMCs from blood, obtained 12 days after vaccination. The clonotype was recovered from a man aged 45-60 years who received an inactivated influenza vaccine. CDR3 amino acids: CASTRTARGKETQYF. For the CDR3, the DNA is TGTGCCAGCACTCGAACAGCACGGGGGAAAGAGACCCAGTACTTC.